This T cell receptor beta chain derives from a study of shared clonotypes between healthy human individuals. Study-wide points: What rarefaction showed was incomplete sorted-subset sequencing despite large depth. Clonotypes shared by all four donors outscored non-shared clonotypes in generation probability.

With V trimmed by 7 bases and J by 2 bases, 9 bases remained unmatched. This CDR3 has 14 amino acids. Germline V gene data show CDR1 as SGHRS and CDR2 as YFSETQ. DNA at approximately 200 ng, 25,000 to 30,000 T cell genomes, went into sorted-subset replicate PCRs. TCRdb keeps only in-frame clones here, not all; method: immunoSEQ multiplex PCR. Here the sample spans 2 million to 2.5 million clones, about 92% being singletons. To note about this clone: Its antigen is still unknown. This sample also contains other DNA sequences that code for the same CDR3.

The TCR sequence derives from a man between 18 and 29 years old in good health. Some clones in this sample may be carry-over from other donors' samples. The sample was naive CD4+ T cells from PBMCs. Specified subset: CD45RA+ positively selected. The rearrangement uses TRBV5-1 and TRBJ2-7, with 7 positions matching TRBD1. The CDR3 reads CASSSRDRTYEQYF. The CDR3 DNA follows: TGCGCCAGCTCCTCCCGGGACAGAACCTACGAGCAGTACTTC.